This T cell receptor (beta chain) came from a study of T-cell memory formation after mild COVID-19. Study in general: TCR clusters largely stayed donor specific. General study results and limits: Detection of some responders pre-infection suggested pre-existing cross-reactive memory T cells participated. CD4+ bias marked clones expanding day 15 to 37, unlike balanced contracting clones.

The CDR3 has 13 amino acids. V was shortened by 0 bases and J by 8 bases, with 10 bases between the two germline ends. Germline values: CDR1 SEHNR, CDR2 FQNEAQ (reference sequence). Points on this clonotype: The antigen is not known.

5'RACE with constant-segment primers yielded barcoded, UMI-tagged TCR alpha and TCR beta cDNA libraries. TCRdb re-called the 5' RACE reads with MiXCR, one entry per CDR3 protein. Among 250,000 or so distinct CDR3 sequences, over 15% were seen once, and the ten largest hold roughly 23%. This TCR was sampled from a man aged 18 to 30 who had mild COVID-19 (a few samples of this study predate the infection). Cell type and time point are not known. This chain joins TRBV7-9 and TRBJ1-2; no definite D call. The sequencing input was PBMCs or a T cell subset sorted from them (not recorded which). Here the CDR3 reads CASSLAGNIGYTF. CDR3 coding DNA: TGTGCCAGCAGCTTAGCAGGGAACATAGGCTACACCTTC.